These 13 T cell receptor beta chains were sequenced from one sample in a study of cytomegalovirus exposure and HLA in healthy donors. Primers for the PCR totalled 60 Vbeta and 13 Jbeta. Profiled with immunoSEQ multiplex PCR; TCRdb holds only in-frame clones, not every one. The table lists 60,000 to 70,000 clones. Sequencing was performed on PBMCs. These receptors were collected from a boy between 10 and 17 years old in good health and CMV-seronegative.

The chain employs TRBV5-1 and TRBJ1-2, with 9 bases lining up with TRBD1. Germline V gene lookup returns CDR1 SGHRS and CDR2 YFSETQ. This CDR3 contains 16 residues. V was clipped by 4 bases and J by 0 bases; unmatched bases: 7. The CDR3 DNA sequence: TGCGCCAGCAGCCTCGGACAGGGGTCGACTAACTATGGCTACACCTTC. This gives the protein CASSLGQGSTNYGYTF.

The gene calls are TRBV27 and TRBJ1-6; 7 positions agree with TRBD1. J gave up 2 bases and V 5 bases, and 12 bases lay outside the gene matches. Germline CDR1 and CDR2: MNHEY and SMNVEV (reference sequence). The CDR3 length is 18 residues. The CDR3 loop is CASSDDRDSRAYNSPLHF. The CDR3 DNA reads as TGTGCCAGCAGTGATGACCGGGACAGCCGTGCCTATAATTCACCCCTCCACTTT.

The V and J genes are TRBV30 and TRBJ2-5; no clear D gene. V gave up 0 bases and J gave up 3 bases, with 11 bases separating them. Germline V lookup: CDR1 GTSNPN, CDR2 SVGIG (reference sequence). CDR3 length equals 14 residues. Here the CDR3 DNA reads TGTGCCTGGAGTGTTCCGGGTCGAGAAGAGACCCAGTACTTC. It specifies CAWSVPGREETQYF.

The V gene is TRBV7-8, the J gene TRBJ1-1; tentative D call: TRBD1 (5 bases). There are 14 residues in the CDR3. V was trimmed by 4 bases and J by 9 bases, leaving 18 bases between them. Germline CDR1 and CDR2: SGHVS and FQNEAQ. This CDR3 reads CASSSSSGQGKAFF. DNA of the CDR3: TGTGCCAGCAGCTCCTCGAGTGGGCAGGGAAAAGCTTTCTTT.

Considering frequency, this clone is medium-sized (0.01 to 0.1%). The chain recombines TRBV7-6 with TRBJ1-2, with TRBD1 matching over 7 bases. Germline V gene sequence: CDR1 SGHVS, CDR2 FNYEAQ. CDR3 length: 14 residues. J lost 6 bases, V lost 1 base, and 5 bases had no gene match. CDR3 residues: CASSLEVTGHGYTF. The CDR3 region has the DNA TGTGCCAGCAGCTTAGAAGTGACAGGGCATGGCTACACCTTC.

This sequence joins TRBV27 and TRBJ1-5; no definite D call. Germline values: CDR1 MNHEY, CDR2 SMNVEV (reference sequence). The CDR3 is 14 residues long. The ends were cut back, 7 bases at V and 3 bases at J, with 13 bases in the middle. The CDR3 sequence is CASTLWPLNQPQHF. The CDR3 region has the DNA TGTGCCAGCACGCTCTGGCCCCTCAATCAGCCCCAGCATTTT.

The chain uses TRBV18 and TRBJ2-1; D not certain. The V and J ends lost 1 base and 3 bases respectively, with 13 bases between them. This CDR3 has 16 residues. In germline, CDR1 is KGHSH, CDR2 LQKENI. CDR3 coding DNA: TGTGCCAGCTCACCACTTCCGCTTCGGGTCTACAATGAGCAGTTCTTC. As protein: CASSPLPLRVYNEQFF.

This chain links TRBV4-1 with TRBJ1-2; 8 nucleotides match TRBD1. With V trimmed by 3 bases and J by 6 bases, 9 bases remained unmatched. Germline V gives CDR1 MGHRA, CDR2 YSYEKL. The CDR3 runs 15 residues. CDR3 region: CASSQPDRVLDGYTF. The CDR3 DNA sequence: TGCGCCAGCAGCCAGCCGGACAGGGTTCTTGATGGCTACACCTTC.

CDR3 protein: CASSIAGGQDTQYF. In DNA, the CDR3 is TGTGCCAGTAGTATCGCGGGGGGGCAAGATACGCAGTATTTT. The chain combines TRBV19 with TRBJ2-3; 9 bases align to TRBD2. The germline V gene has CDR1 LNHDA and CDR2 SQIVND (reference sequence). The CDR3 has 14 amino acids. V gave up 3 bases and J gave up 5 bases; unmatched junction bases: 3.

V and J are TRBV5-4 and TRBJ2-5; D is possibly TRBD1 (5 bases). There are 13 residues in the CDR3. Germline V gene lookup returns CDR1 SGHNT and CDR2 YYREEE (reference sequence). The V end was cut by 5 bases, the J end by 2 bases, with 10 bases between. Here the CDR3 DNA reads TGTGCCAGCAGTTTCGCAGGGCAAGAGACCCAGTACTTC. It specifies CASSFAGQETQYF. Variable domain in full (rest from reference TRBV5-4 and TRBJ2-5): ETGVTQSPTHLIKTRGQQVTLRCSSQSGHNTVSWYQQALGQGPQFIFQYYREEENGRGNFPPRFSGLQFPNYSSELNVNALELDDSALYLCASSFAGQETQYFGPGTRLLVL.

The genes are TRBV5-1 and TRBJ2-2; D not certain. The CDR3 spans 17 residues. V was clipped by 4 bases and J by 0 bases, with 16 bases between them. Per germline, CDR1 SGHRS and CDR2 YFSETQ. In nucleotides, the CDR3 is TGCGCCAGCAGCCTGAGGCGGCCCGAAACGAACACCGGGGAGCTGTTTTTT. Residues: CASSLRRPETNTGELFF.

To note about this clone: At the DNA level, this CDR3 is encoded by other sequences in the same sample as well. The rearrangement uses TRBV5-1 and TRBJ2-5, with TRBD1 matching 9 bases. After removal of 0 bases from V and 1 base from J, the junction contained 1 base not matched to a gene. CDR1 and CDR2 (germline): SGHRS, YFSETQ. This CDR3 contains 15 residues. The CDR3 is CASSLGQGVQETQYF. The CDR3, as DNA: TGCGCCAGCAGCTTGGGACAGGGGGTCCAAGAGACCCAGTACTTC.

The CDR3 DNA follows: TGCAGCGTTTCAGGTGGTAGTAGTGGCTACACCTTC. It codes for CSVSGGSSGYTF. The chain employs TRBV29-1 and TRBJ1-2; D remains unclear. Germline CDR1 reads SQVTM; CDR2 reads ANQGSEA. The CDR3 sequence is 12 residues long. Trimming left V 5 bases short and J 7 bases short, with 14 bases between. The full variable domain, with the rest looked up from reference TRBV29-1 and TRBJ1-2, is SAVISQKPSRDICQRGTSLTIQCQVDSQVTMMFWYRQQPGQSLTLIATANQGSEATYESGFVIDKFPISRPNLTFSTLTVSNMSPEDSSIYLCSVSGGSSGYTFGSGTRLTVV.